This TCR beta chain was identified in a study of blood T cell repertoires in COVID-19. In the study overall: PBMCs, B-cell-depleted T cells, or T cells provided the cDNA or gDNA that made up the material.

Trimming stripped 4 bases from V and 0 bases from J, with 12 bases between. The CDR3 runs 15 residues. From germline, CDR1 is MGHRA and CDR2 YSYEKL. Seattle-derived patients entered the study during active infection and were followed longitudinally. Generated by immunoSEQ multiplex PCR, the TCRdb table keeps only in-frame clones and is missing some. The profile shows hundreds of thousands of clones, 92% of them singletons. The TCR originated in a man in his fifties or sixties with COVID-19, enrolled during active disease. Specimen: peripheral blood. The rearrangement uses TRBV4-1 and TRBJ1-1; D call uncertain. The CDR3 DNA reads as TGCGCCAGCAGCCGCAAGAGGCTCATGAACACTGAAGCTTTCTTT. Translating it yields CASSRKRLMNTEAFF.